The clone carrying this T cell receptor beta chain has only a few counts. Its antigen is unknown. This specimen comes from a study of beta chain features in type 1 diabetes. This CDR3 is 16 amino acids long. Germline V gives CDR1 SGDLS, CDR2 YYNGEE. The ends were cut back, 3 bases at V and 0 bases at J, with 10 bases in the middle. Expressed TCRB transcripts were sequenced after all isolated RNA was converted to cDNA. The protocol was immunoSEQ multiplex PCR, while the TCRdb copy is restricted to in-frame clones and leaves out a portion. The table has about 930,000 clones, about a sixth seen once; the top ten hold 0.023%. Study results and caveats: Among all four CD4+ subsets, Type 1 diabetes patients had TCRB CDR3s that were moderately but significantly shorter. VDJ junctions in type 1 diabetes patients carried more deletions and fewer insertions. Within the patient group, naive, central memory and Treg TCRB repertoires appeared more similar to each other than within healthy donors.

This TCR was sampled from a woman aged 18-30 years in good health. The chain carries TRBV9 and TRBJ2-6, with D possibly being TRBD2 (6 bases). The specimen was naive CD4+ T cells from blood. This CDR3 reads CASSASGYSGANVLTF. CDR3 in DNA: TGTGCCAGCAGCGCCAGCGGGTACTCTGGGGCCAACGTCCTGACTTTC.